This T cell receptor beta chain was identified in a study of immune cell composition in non-small cell lung cancer. With regard to this clone: The antigen remains unidentified.

Sequencing was performed with immunoSEQ multiplex PCR; in TCRdb, only in-frame clones are kept and a portion is missing. The repertoire holds some 4,600 clones, about three quarters seen once, with 8.8% in the top ten. Study-wide results and limits: Tumour TCR-beta clonality showed no significant link to smoking pack-years.

Normal lung was sampled as far from the tumour as possible, at least 3 cm. CDR1 ENHRY and CDR2 SYGVKD come from the germline V gene. This CDR3 contains 15 residues. Trimming shortened V by 3 bases and J by 2 bases, and 13 bases separated the two germline ends. The chain uses TRBV10-3 and TRBJ1-2, with unresolved D. This TCR was recovered from a human donor with non-small cell lung cancer. The source material was non-adjacent lung tissue. The CDR3 DNA reads TGTGCCATCAGTGAAACTTCTGCGGGAAACTATGGCTACACCTTC. Protein: CAISETSAGNYGYTF.